These 9 T cell receptor beta chains originate from one sample sequenced in a study of T-cell memory formation after mild COVID-19. MiXCR, run by TCRdb on the 5' RACE reads, gives a single entry per CDR3 protein. This repertoire shows approximately 340,000 distinct CDR3 sequences, 10% to 15% found once; its top ten account for 20% to 25%. The source material was PBMCs or a T cell subset sorted from them (not recorded which). The receptors come from a man younger than 35 who had mild COVID-19 (a few samples of this study predate the infection). Cell type and time point are not known.

This clonotype has ten or more counts. The V gene is TRBV12-3 or TRBV12-4, the J gene TRBJ2-5; unclear D gene. V was cut by 3 bases and J by 5 bases, with 4 bases left in between. The CDR3 loop spans 11 amino acids. CDR3: CASSFMETQYF. DNA of the CDR3: TGTGCCAGCAGTTTTATGGAGACCCAGTACTTC.

The V gene is TRBV7-9, the J gene TRBJ2-3, with TRBD1 matching 7 bases. After removal of 4 bases from V and 4 bases from J, the junction contained 17 bases not matched to a gene. CDR1 is SEHNR, CDR2 FQNEAQ, per germline (reference sequence). The CDR3 spans 18 residues. CDR3 in DNA: TGTGCCAGCAGCTCCTACCGGGCGGTACAGGGGTTGTCAGATACGCAGTATTTT. This sequence encodes CASSSYRAVQGLSDTQYF.

The rearrangement joins TRBV18 to TRBJ2-7; TRBD1 might be the D (5 bases). V lost 3 bases and J 5 bases, leaving 14 bases between the germline ends. The CDR3 is 14 residues long. Germline loops: CDR1 KGHSH, CDR2 LQKENI. The CDR3 is CASSPNARADEQYV. The CDR3 coding sequence is TGTGCCAGCTCACCGAATGCCAGGGCGGACGAGCAGTACGTC.

This clonotype was counted many times. The chain has TRBV4-1 and TRBJ2-3, with unresolved D. The length of the CDR3 is 12 residues. Trimming pared 1 base from V and 6 bases from J, leaving 5 bases between. Germline lookup yields CDR1 MGHRA and CDR2 YSYEKL. The CDR3 DNA follows: TGCGCCAGCAGCCAAGCCGAGGATACGCAGTATTTT. Translation: CASSQAEDTQYF.

The rearrangement links TRBV12-3 or TRBV12-4 to TRBJ1-4; 7 nucleotides match TRBD1. The junction had 8 bases not matched to a gene; V was cut back by 6 bases and J by 4 bases. The CDR3 has 15 amino acids. CDR3 in DNA: TGTGCCAGCAGCGTACAGGACAGGCTTAATGAAAAACTGTTTTTT. Translating it yields CASSVQDRLNEKLFF.

This CDR3 is CASTDRGYTEAFF. The CDR3 DNA reads TGCGCCAGCACGGACAGGGGCTACACTGAAGCTTTCTTT. The J gene is TRBJ1-1, the V gene TRBV5-1; 9 nucleotides agree with TRBD1. Germline CDR1 reads SGHRS; CDR2 reads YFSETQ. The length of the CDR3 is 13 residues. Trimming cost V 6 bases and J 3 bases; bases outside gene matches: 3.

The V call is TRBV15, the J call TRBJ2-7, with TRBD1 matching 7 bases. The CDR3 covers 17 residues. Germline CDR1 LNHNV, CDR2 YYDKDF (reference sequence). J gave up 3 bases and V 5 bases, and 16 bases lay outside the gene matches. CDR3: CATSASQNRGSLYEQYV. In DNA form, the CDR3 reads TGTGCCACCAGCGCCAGCCAGAACAGGGGCTCCCTCTACGAGCAGTACGTC.

The sample holds a few counts of this clonotype. V is TRBV20-1 and J is TRBJ2-3; perhaps TRBD2 as D (7 bases). This CDR3 has 15 residues. Germline CDR1 DFQATT, CDR2 SNEGSKA (reference sequence). Deletions cut 6 bases from V and 4 bases from J, with 20 bases between. CDR3 region: CSAPVGGGASDTQYF. CDR3 coding DNA: TGCAGTGCCCCGGTGGGTGGGGGGGCCTCAGATACGCAGTATTTT.

This clonotype was detected a few times. The chain couples TRBV12-3 or TRBV12-4 to TRBJ1-2; D remains unclear. The CDR3 is 16 residues long. V was pared by 3 bases and J by 8 bases, with 22 bases between. The CDR3 sequence is CASSLYTGYGTDGYTF. In DNA form, the CDR3 reads TGTGCCAGCAGTTTGTATACGGGGTATGGTACCGACGGCTACACCTTC.